The next 17 T cell receptor beta chains were all read from a single sample in a study of cytomegalovirus exposure and HLA in healthy donors. Primers included in the PCR were 60 Vbeta and 13 Jbeta primers. This table comes from immunoSEQ multiplex PCR, and its TCRdb copy is limited to in-frame clones, with some not included. The profile covers fewer than 110,000 clones, with 60% to 70% appearing a single time and around 3.5% taken by the ten largest. The sequenced material came from PBMCs. These receptors originate from a woman between 50 and 59 years old in good health and CMV-seronegative.

The CDR3 DNA sequence: TGTGCCAGCAGCAGTTCCGGGACAATCTCCTACAATGAGCAGTTCTTC. Its translation is CASSSSGTISYNEQFF. The chain is built from TRBV28 and TRBJ2-1; tentatively, D is TRBD1 (6 bases). Trimming removed 6 bases from V and 0 bases from J, with 15 bases in between. Germline loops: CDR1 MDHEN, CDR2 SYDVKM. The CDR3 length is 16 residues.

CDR3 DNA sequence: TGCAGCGTTGAAGATCTTGCAGGTATGCGAAGTGGCTACACCTTC. Residues: CSVEDLAGMRSGYTF. The rearrangement links TRBV29-1 to TRBJ1-2, with D hard to call. CDR1 and CDR2 (germline): SQVTM, ANQGSEA. The length of the CDR3 is 15 residues. V lost 0 bases, J lost 7 bases, and 18 bases lay in between.

The chain combines TRBV6-1 with TRBJ1-1; TRBD1 agrees at 7 bases. The CDR3 is made up of 14 amino acids. The V gene's germline CDR1 is MNHNS and CDR2 SASEGT. The V gene end was trimmed by 6 bases and the J gene end by 1 base; junction bases not matched to a gene: 5. The CDR3 sequence is CASRDYRGNTEAFF. CDR3 DNA sequence: TGTGCCAGCAGAGACTACAGGGGGAACACTGAAGCTTTCTTT.

This rearrangement joins TRBV6-6 to TRBJ1-6; D remains unclear. In germline, CDR1 is MNHNY, CDR2 SVGAGI (reference sequence). V was pared by 7 bases and J by 7 bases, with 17 bases between. The CDR3 sequence is 15 residues long. The CDR3 nucleotides read TGTGCCAGCACCGAACCACAGTATCTAAATTCACCCCTCCACTTT. This codes for CASTEPQYLNSPLHF.

The chain is built from TRBV6-1 and TRBJ2-2, with 7 bases fitting TRBD1. The length of the CDR3 is 14 residues. V gave up 5 bases and J gave up 4 bases; unmatched junction bases: 4. Germline CDR1 and CDR2: MNHNS and SASEGT. The CDR3 loop reads CASSPTGTTGELFF. CDR3 sequence (DNA): TGTGCCAGCAGTCCGACAGGGACCACCGGGGAGCTGTTTTTT.

The chain links TRBV6-6 to TRBJ2-1; 12 nucleotides align to TRBD2. The CDR3 has 15 amino acids. The J segment lost 8 bases and the V segment lost 5 bases, leaving 7 bases of the junction unmatched. CDR1 and CDR2 (germline): MNHNY, SVGAGI (reference sequence). CDR3 amino acids: CASSPGLAGYDEQFF. CDR3 coding DNA: TGTGCCAGCAGTCCAGGACTAGCGGGGTACGATGAGCAGTTCTTC.

This chain's CDR3 is CSARDRGLGYEQYF. The CDR3 bases are TGCAGCGCAAGAGACAGGGGGCTTGGCTACGAGCAGTACTTC. The chain employs TRBV29-1 and TRBJ2-7; 10 positions match TRBD1. V trimming: 7 bases; J trimming: 3 bases; junction bases outside the gene matches: 9. In germline, CDR1 is SQVTM, CDR2 ANQGSEA. The CDR3 extends over 14 amino acids.

This sequence joins TRBV18 and TRBJ1-4, with TRBD1 as a possible D gene (6 bases). This CDR3 contains 15 residues. CDR1 is KGHSH and CDR2 is LQKENI in the germline V gene. Between the trimmed V and J ends, which lost 0 bases and 1 base, there was a span of 6 bases. This CDR3 reads CASSPPQGTNEKLFF. CDR3 nucleotide sequence: TGTGCCAGCTCACCACCACAGGGAACTAATGAAAAACTGTTTTTT.

The chain is built from TRBV18 and TRBJ1-1, with D possibly TRBD1 on 5 matching bases. CDR1 is KGHSH and CDR2 is LQKENI in the germline V gene. The CDR3 extends over 15 amino acids. The V end was cut by 2 bases, the J end by 1 base, with 11 bases between. The CDR3: CASSPEPGSNTEAFF. CDR3 bases: TGTGCCAGCTCACCAGAACCAGGGTCGAACACTGAAGCTTTCTTT.

This rearrangement joins TRBV5-4 to TRBJ2-5; the D gene is possibly TRBD2 (5 bases). Germline loops: CDR1 SGHNT, CDR2 YYREEE (reference sequence). Trimming cost V 4 bases and J 5 bases, with 18 bases left between them. CDR3 length: 15 amino acids. The CDR3 nucleotides read TGTGCCAGCAGCCCCCTGCCTAGCAGAGGGGAGACCCAGTACTTC. It specifies CASSPLPSRGETQYF.

This clone showed up just a few times. The chain carries TRBV7-6 and TRBJ1-5; D is perhaps TRBD1 (5 bases). CDR3 size: 13 residues. The ends were cut back, 5 bases at V and 4 bases at J, with 9 bases in the middle. Germline-derived CDR1 and CDR2 are SGHVS and FNYEAQ. The CDR3 DNA reads as TGTGCCAGCAGCCGAGACAGTAATCAGCCCCAGCATTTT. Its protein is CASSRDSNQPQHF.

This chain uses TRBV4-3 with TRBJ2-7; D perhaps matches TRBD1 (6 bases). In germline, CDR1 is LGHNA, CDR2 YSLEER. With 3 bases removed from V and 0 bases from J, the gap between germline ends came to 12 bases. The CDR3 has 15 residues. CDR3 region: CASSQSSDSSYEQYF. CDR3 DNA: TGCGCCAGCAGCCAGAGCTCGGACAGCTCCTACGAGCAGTACTTC.

The V and J genes are TRBV6-1 and TRBJ2-7; D call uncertain. V was pared by 7 bases and J by 5 bases, with 18 bases between. The V gene's germline CDR1 is MNHNS and CDR2 SASEGT. This CDR3 spans 14 amino acids. The CDR3 loop reads CASTPSWANHEQYF. CDR3 bases: TGTGCCAGCACCCCGTCCTGGGCAAACCACGAGCAGTACTTC.

This clone was recorded only once. V is TRBV7-3 and J is TRBJ1-3; weak D call: TRBD1 (5 bases). The germline V gene encodes CDR1 SGHTA and CDR2 FQGTGA. Trimming took off 2 bases at V and 4 bases at J, with 12 bases between the two ends. The CDR3 loop spans 15 amino acids. CDR3 in DNA: TGTGCCAGCAGCTTAGGGGCAGGGCCCGGAAACACCATATATTTT. It specifies CASSLGAGPGNTIYF.

The chain combines TRBV5-1 with TRBJ2-1; 11 nucleotides line up with TRBD2. The length of the CDR3 is 19 residues. Germline CDR1 and CDR2: SGHRS and YFSETQ. V gave up 0 bases and J gave up 5 bases; unmatched junction bases: 13. The CDR3 loop is CASSLGTSGSWGGNNEQFF. The CDR3 nucleotides are TGCGCCAGCAGCTTGGGTACTAGCGGGAGTTGGGGAGGGAACAATGAGCAGTTCTTC.

V usage is TRBV10-2 and J usage is TRBJ2-7, with 12 bases aligning to TRBD1. The CDR3 is made up of 22 amino acids. Germline CDR1 and CDR2: WSHSY and SAAADI. Trimming cost V 5 bases and J 2 bases; bases outside gene matches: 25. The CDR3 here is CASSSGDRGLGRASGRTYEQYF. CDR3 nucleotides: TGCGCCAGCAGTAGTGGGGACAGGGGGCTCGGGCGGGCTAGCGGGCGGACCTACGAGCAGTACTTC.

CDR3 DNA: TGCAGCGGGCGGCTAGCGGGAACCTACGAGCAGTACTTC. Translating it yields CSGRLAGTYEQYF. This chain links TRBV29-1 with TRBJ2-7; 9 nucleotides agree with TRBD2. CDR1 SQVTM and CDR2 ANQGSEA come from the germline V gene. This CDR3 is built from 13 residues. With V trimmed by 7 bases and J by 2 bases, 6 bases remained unmatched.